There are a few counts of the clone carrying this T cell receptor beta chain. Alopecia areata patients gave lesional scalp punch biopsies and peripheral blood samples. The entry originates in a study of CD8+ T cells in alopecia areata. The wider study: Twice daily, treated patients received 5 to 10 mg of oral tofacitinib. The protocol delivered tofacitinib for 6 to 18 months, then withdrew it for 6 months.

The CDR3 is 12 amino acids. The V gene lost 4 bases and the J gene lost 8 bases, with 12 bases spanning the gap. Germline V lookup: CDR1 SQVTM, CDR2 ANQGSEA. cDNA reverse transcribed from extracted RNA served as the sequencing template. Sequencing was performed with immunoSEQ multiplex PCR; in TCRdb, only in-frame clones are kept and a portion is missing. Of under 300,000 clones listed, 67% were seen once; the top ten hold around 1.2%. Sequenced material: CD4+ T cells sorted from blood, taken at week 0. This TCR derives from a human donor with alopecia areata. V is TRBV29-1 and J is TRBJ2-1; no reliable D call. Here the CDR3 DNA reads TGCAGCGTTGTACTCTCATTCGATGAGCAGTTCTTC. Encoded protein: CSVVLSFDEQFF.